Listed here are 16 T cell receptor beta chains from one sample, sequenced in a study of long-term antiretroviral therapy in people with HIV. Runs used v3.0 of the immunoSEQ assay and were done at survey level. The method was immunoSEQ multiplex PCR; TCRdb's version includes in-frame clones alone and lacks a portion of them. The sample yields approximately 21,000 clones, around 89% seen once. Sequencing used unsorted PBMCs, obtained 2.3 years after starting antiretroviral therapy. Source of these receptors: a man aged 55 to 69 with HIV.

The V gene is TRBV15, the J gene TRBJ1-2; D call uncertain. V was pared by 4 bases and J by 6 bases, with 15 bases between. The length of the CDR3 is 14 residues. Germline CDR1 is LNHNV and CDR2 is YYDKDF (reference sequence). In DNA form, the CDR3 reads TGTGCCACCAGCAACCCTTCTAACCTGGATGGCTACACCTTC. Protein sequence: CATSNPSNLDGYTF.

The chain has TRBV9 and TRBJ2-2; 7 bases agree with TRBD1. Losses at the gene ends were 4 bases for V and 3 bases for J; bases not matched to a gene: 3. CDR1 SGDLS and CDR2 YYNGEE come from the germline V gene. The CDR3 has 14 residues. The CDR3 region has the DNA TGTGCCAGCAGCCCTGACAGGGACACCGGGGAGCTGTTTTTT. It codes for CASSPDRDTGELFF.

The V call is TRBV7-2, the J call TRBJ1-5; D unclear. Germline CDR1 and CDR2: SGHTA and FQGNSA. The CDR3 has 15 residues. V shed 4 bases and J shed 4 bases, with 14 bases lying between them. In DNA form, the CDR3 reads TGTGCCAGCAGCTCCTTTCCTGGGCGGAATCAGCCCCAGCATTTT. Amino acid sequence: CASSSFPGRNQPQHF. The full variable domain, in which reference TRBV7-2 and TRBJ1-5 provide the parts outside the CDR3, is GAGVSQSPSNKVTEKGKDVELRCDPISGHTALYWYRQSLGQGLEFLIYFQGNSAPDKSGLPSDRFSAERTGGSVSTLTIQRTQQEDSAVYLCASSSFPGRNQPQHFGDGTRLSIL.

This chain joins TRBV10-3 and TRBJ1-1; D unclear. Looked up from germline, CDR1 is ENHRY and CDR2 is SYGVKD. The V gene lost 3 bases and the J gene lost 0 bases, with 11 bases spanning the gap. The CDR3 spans 15 residues. This CDR3 reads CAISETPELNTEAFF. Here the CDR3 DNA reads TGTGCCATCAGTGAAACCCCGGAATTGAACACTGAAGCTTTCTTT.

The rearrangement joins TRBV10-2 to TRBJ2-1; D is perhaps TRBD1 (5 bases). Deletions cut 0 bases from V and 1 base from J, with 16 bases between. The CDR3 extends over 18 amino acids. The germline V gene encodes CDR1 WSHSY and CDR2 SAAADI. The CDR3 spells CASSESQIGAPSYNEQFF. The DNA of the CDR3 is TGCGCCAGCAGTGAGTCCCAAATAGGGGCCCCTTCCTACAATGAGCAGTTCTTC.

The gene calls are TRBV4-3 and TRBJ2-2, with TRBD2 identical over 12 bases. V gave up 3 bases and J gave up 0 bases; unmatched junction bases: 11. CDR3 size: 20 residues. Germline V lookup: CDR1 LGHNA, CDR2 YSLEER. The CDR3 loop is CASSHFGLAGRFANTGELFF. Written as DNA, the CDR3 is TGCGCCAGCAGCCATTTCGGACTAGCGGGAAGGTTCGCGAACACCGGGGAGCTGTTTTTT.

The gene calls are TRBV30 and TRBJ2-5; D uncertain. Trimming removed 8 bases from V and 5 bases from J, with 15 bases in between. This CDR3 has 12 amino acids. Germline loops: CDR1 GTSNPN, CDR2 SVGIG (reference sequence). This CDR3 reads CAAKGVRETQYF. CDR3 nucleotide sequence: TGTGCCGCAAAGGGTGTAAGGGAGACCCAGTACTTC.

CDR3 nucleotides: TGTGCCAGCACCAGGCGGGGGACGCGTAACACTGAAGCTTTCTTT. Its protein product is CASTRRGTRNTEAFF. The gene calls are TRBV5-4 and TRBJ1-1; a possible D gene is TRBD1 (5 bases). This CDR3 comprises 15 residues. Germline V gene lookup returns CDR1 SGHNT and CDR2 YYREEE (reference sequence). The V end was cut by 6 bases, the J end by 2 bases, with 17 bases between.

The count of this clone is one. The chain links TRBV2 to TRBJ2-4, with D maybe TRBD2 (5 bases). Deletions cut 4 bases from V and 1 base from J, with 11 bases between. This CDR3 has 15 amino acids. Germline V gene sequence: CDR1 SNHLY, CDR2 FYNNEI. CDR3 sequence reads: CASSVDFLAKNIQYF. The CDR3 nucleotides read TGTGCCAGCAGTGTGGACTTCTTGGCCAAAAACATTCAGTACTTC.

The genes are TRBV29-1 and TRBJ2-1; a possible D gene is TRBD1 (6 bases). The CDR3 sequence is 14 residues long. Trimming stripped 1 base from V and 2 bases from J, with 9 bases between. Germline V gene sequence: CDR1 SQVTM, CDR2 ANQGSEA. CDR3 protein: CSVEVGQPYNEQFF. The CDR3 coding sequence is TGCAGCGTTGAAGTAGGACAGCCCTACAATGAGCAGTTCTTC.

The rearrangement joins TRBV10-3 to TRBJ1-5; D is unclear. CDR3 length: 13 amino acids. V lost 0 bases, J lost 5 bases, and 5 bases lay in between. The germline gives CDR1 ENHRY, CDR2 SYGVKD. The CDR3 spells CAISESVYQPQHF. The CDR3 coding sequence is TGTGCCATCAGTGAGTCGGTTTATCAGCCCCAGCATTTT.

The chain is built from TRBV6-5 and TRBJ1-2, with D possibly TRBD1 on 6 matching bases. Germline CDR1 MNHEY, CDR2 SVGAGI. Trimming left V 7 bases short and J 2 bases short, with 17 bases between. CDR3 length: 15 amino acids. Written as DNA, the CDR3 is TGTGCCAGCACGCTACACAGGGCTCGGAACTATGGCTACACCTTC. This translates into CASTLHRARNYGYTF.

CDR3 residues: CASSWGQGQETQYF. The CDR3 DNA reads as TGCGCCAGCAGCTGGGGACAGGGGCAAGAGACCCAGTACTTC. The rearrangement uses TRBV5-1 and TRBJ2-5; 10 positions agree with TRBD1. Germline CDR1 and CDR2: SGHRS and YFSETQ. This CDR3 has 14 residues. Unmatched junction bases numbered 1, after V lost 3 bases and J lost 2 bases.

The chain employs TRBV18 and TRBJ1-3; 7 bases line up with TRBD1. V lost 4 bases to trimming and J lost 10 bases; unmatched junction nucleotides: 4. The CDR3 loop spans 12 amino acids. Germline CDR1 reads KGHSH; CDR2 reads LQKENI. This CDR3 is CASSLGTETIYF. DNA for the CDR3: TGTGCCAGCTCACTAGGGACAGAGACCATATATTTT.

V gene TRBV11-2 combines with J gene TRBJ1-1; D is uncertain. Trimming removed 3 bases at V and 0 bases at J, with 5 bases between. The CDR3 spans 13 residues. Germline CDR1 reads SGHAT; CDR2 reads FQNNGV. CDR3 bases: TGTGCCAGCAGCTTTACGATGAACACTGAAGCTTTCTTT. Amino acids: CASSFTMNTEAFF.

The V gene is TRBV7-3, the J gene TRBJ2-1; the D is unclear. Trimming pared 5 bases from V and 14 bases from J, leaving 19 bases between. The CDR3 sequence is 13 residues long. Germline V gives CDR1 SGHTA, CDR2 FQGTGA. This CDR3 is CASSLRAATEEFF. CDR3 bases: TGTGCCAGCAGCCTCCGGGCGGCAACCGAGGAGTTCTTC.